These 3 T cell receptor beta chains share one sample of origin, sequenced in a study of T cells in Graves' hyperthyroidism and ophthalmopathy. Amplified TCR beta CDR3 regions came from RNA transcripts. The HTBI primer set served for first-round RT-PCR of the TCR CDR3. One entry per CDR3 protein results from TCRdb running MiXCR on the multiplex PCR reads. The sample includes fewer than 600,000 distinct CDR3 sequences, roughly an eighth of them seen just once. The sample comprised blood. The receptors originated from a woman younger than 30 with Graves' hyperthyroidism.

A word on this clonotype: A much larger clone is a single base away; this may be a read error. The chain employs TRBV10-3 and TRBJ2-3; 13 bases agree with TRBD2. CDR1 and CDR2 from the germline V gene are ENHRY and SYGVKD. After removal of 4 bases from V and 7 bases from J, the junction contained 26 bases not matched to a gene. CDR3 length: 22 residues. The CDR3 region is CAISGTSGSKKMPSRSENTQYF. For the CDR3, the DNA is TGTGCCATCAGTGGGACTAGCGGGAGTAAAAAGATGCCGTCGCGGTCTGAGAATACGCAGTATTTT.

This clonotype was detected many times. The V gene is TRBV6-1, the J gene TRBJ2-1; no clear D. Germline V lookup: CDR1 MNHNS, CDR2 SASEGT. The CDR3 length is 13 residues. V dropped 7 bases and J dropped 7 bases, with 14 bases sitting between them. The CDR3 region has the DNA TGTGCCAGCAACCTGGCAGGAGCGAATGAGCAGTTCTTC. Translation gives CASNLAGANEQFF.

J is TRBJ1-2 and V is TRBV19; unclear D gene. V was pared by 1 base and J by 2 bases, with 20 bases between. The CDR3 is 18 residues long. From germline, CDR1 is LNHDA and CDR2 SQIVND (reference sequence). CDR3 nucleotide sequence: TGTGCCAGTAGTATAGGAGGTTCAGCTTACCTAAGGAACTATGGCTACACCTTC. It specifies CASSIGGSAYLRNYGYTF.